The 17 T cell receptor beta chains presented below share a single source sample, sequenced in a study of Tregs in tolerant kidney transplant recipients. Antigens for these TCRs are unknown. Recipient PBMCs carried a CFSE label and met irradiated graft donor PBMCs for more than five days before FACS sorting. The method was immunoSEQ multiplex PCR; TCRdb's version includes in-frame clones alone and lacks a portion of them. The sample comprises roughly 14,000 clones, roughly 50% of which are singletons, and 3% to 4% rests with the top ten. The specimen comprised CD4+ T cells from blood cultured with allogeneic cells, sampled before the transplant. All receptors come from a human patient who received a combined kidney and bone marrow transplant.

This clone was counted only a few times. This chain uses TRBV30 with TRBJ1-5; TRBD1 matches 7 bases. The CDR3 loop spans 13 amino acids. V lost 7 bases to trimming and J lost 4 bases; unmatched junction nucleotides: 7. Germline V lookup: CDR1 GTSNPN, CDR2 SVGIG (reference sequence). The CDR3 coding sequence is TGTGCCTTAGCCCGGGACAGTAATCAGCCCCAGCATTTT. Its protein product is CALARDSNQPQHF.

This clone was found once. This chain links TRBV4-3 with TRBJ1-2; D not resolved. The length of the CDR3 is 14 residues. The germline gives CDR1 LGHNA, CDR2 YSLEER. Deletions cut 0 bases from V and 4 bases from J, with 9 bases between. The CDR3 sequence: CASSQDLNPYGYTF. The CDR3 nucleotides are TGCGCCAGCAGCCAAGATCTTAATCCCTATGGCTACACCTTC.

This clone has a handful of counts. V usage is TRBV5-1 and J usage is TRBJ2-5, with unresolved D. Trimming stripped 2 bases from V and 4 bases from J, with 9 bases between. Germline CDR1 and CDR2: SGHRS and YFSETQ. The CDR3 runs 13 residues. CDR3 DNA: TGCGCCAGCAGCTTCTACCTCTCAGAGACCCAGTACTTC. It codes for CASSFYLSETQYF.

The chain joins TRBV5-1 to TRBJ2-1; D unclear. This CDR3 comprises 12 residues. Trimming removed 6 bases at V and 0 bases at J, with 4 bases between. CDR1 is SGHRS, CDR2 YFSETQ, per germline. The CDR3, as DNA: TGCGCCAGCACCCTCTCCTACAATGAGCAGTTCTTC. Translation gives CASTLSYNEQFF.

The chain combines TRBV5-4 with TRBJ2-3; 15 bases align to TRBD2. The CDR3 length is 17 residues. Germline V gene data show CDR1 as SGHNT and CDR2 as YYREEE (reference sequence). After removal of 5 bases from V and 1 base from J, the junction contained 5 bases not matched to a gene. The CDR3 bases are TGTGCCAGCAGTCAAGGACTAGCGGGGGGGGGCACAGATACGCAGTATTTT. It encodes CASSQGLAGGGTDTQYF.

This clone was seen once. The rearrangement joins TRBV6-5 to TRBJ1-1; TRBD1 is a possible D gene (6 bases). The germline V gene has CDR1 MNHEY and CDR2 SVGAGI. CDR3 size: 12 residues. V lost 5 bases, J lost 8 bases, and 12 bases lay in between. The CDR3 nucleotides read TGTGCCAGCAGTCGGGGACAACTAGAAGCTTTCTTT. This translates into CASSRGQLEAFF.

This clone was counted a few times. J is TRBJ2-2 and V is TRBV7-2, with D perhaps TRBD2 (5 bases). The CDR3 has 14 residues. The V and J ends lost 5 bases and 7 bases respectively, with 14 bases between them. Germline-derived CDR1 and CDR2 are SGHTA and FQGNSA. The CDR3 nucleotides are TGTGCCAGCAGCCCCTTGGCCGGGATCGGGGAGCTGTTTTTT. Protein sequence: CASSPLAGIGELFF.

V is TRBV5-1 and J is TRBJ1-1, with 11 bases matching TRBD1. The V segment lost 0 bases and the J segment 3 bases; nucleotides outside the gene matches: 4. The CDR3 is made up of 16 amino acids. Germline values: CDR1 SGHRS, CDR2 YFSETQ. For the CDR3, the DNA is TGCGCCAGCAGCTTGGTGGGACAGGGGGGGGACACTGAAGCTTTCTTT. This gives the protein CASSLVGQGGDTEAFF.

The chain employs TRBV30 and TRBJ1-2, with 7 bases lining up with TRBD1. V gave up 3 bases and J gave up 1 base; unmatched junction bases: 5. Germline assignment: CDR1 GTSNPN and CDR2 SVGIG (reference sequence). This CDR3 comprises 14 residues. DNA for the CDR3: TGTGCCTGGAGACCGGGACAGAATAACTATGGCTACACCTTC. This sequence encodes CAWRPGQNNYGYTF.

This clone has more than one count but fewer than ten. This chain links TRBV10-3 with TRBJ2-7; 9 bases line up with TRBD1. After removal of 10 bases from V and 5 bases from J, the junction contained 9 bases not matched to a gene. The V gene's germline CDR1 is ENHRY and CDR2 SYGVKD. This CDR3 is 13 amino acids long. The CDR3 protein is CASSRTGVHEQYF. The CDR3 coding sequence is TGTGCCAGCAGCCGGACAGGGGTCCACGAGCAGTACTTC.

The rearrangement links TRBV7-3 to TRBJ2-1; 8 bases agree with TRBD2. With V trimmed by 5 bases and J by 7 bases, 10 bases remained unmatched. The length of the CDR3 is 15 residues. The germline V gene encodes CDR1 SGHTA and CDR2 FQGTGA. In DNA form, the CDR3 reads TGTGCCAGCAGCCCGTCCGGGACTAGGAGGAATGAGCAGTTCTTC. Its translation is CASSPSGTRRNEQFF.

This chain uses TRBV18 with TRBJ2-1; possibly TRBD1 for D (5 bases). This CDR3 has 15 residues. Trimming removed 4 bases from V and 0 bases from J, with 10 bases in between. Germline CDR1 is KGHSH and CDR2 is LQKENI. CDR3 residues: CASSLRTSSYNEQFF. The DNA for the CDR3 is TGTGCCAGCTCACTTAGGACAAGCTCCTACAATGAGCAGTTCTTC.

CDR3 sequence: CASSQQGIQETQYF. The CDR3 region has the DNA TGTGCCAGCAGCCAACAGGGGATCCAAGAGACCCAGTACTTC. This rearrangement joins TRBV5-4 to TRBJ2-5; 7 bases match TRBD1. With 4 bases clipped from V and 1 base from J, the junction kept 4 bases outside the gene matches. This CDR3 contains 14 residues. Germline V gives CDR1 SGHNT, CDR2 YYREEE (reference sequence).

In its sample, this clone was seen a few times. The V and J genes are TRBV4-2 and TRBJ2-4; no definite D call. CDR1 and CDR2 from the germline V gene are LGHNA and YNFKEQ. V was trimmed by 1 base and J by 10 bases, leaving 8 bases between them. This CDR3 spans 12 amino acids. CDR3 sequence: CASSQVPRIQYF. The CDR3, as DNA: TGTGCCAGCAGCCAAGTTCCGCGGATTCAGTACTTC.

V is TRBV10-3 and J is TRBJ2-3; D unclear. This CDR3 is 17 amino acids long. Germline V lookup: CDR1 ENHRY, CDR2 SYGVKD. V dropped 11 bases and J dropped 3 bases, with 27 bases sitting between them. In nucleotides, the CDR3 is TGTGCCCATCAAAGTATAAATCCTGAGGCATCGACAGATACGCAGTATTTT. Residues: CAHQSINPEASTDTQYF.

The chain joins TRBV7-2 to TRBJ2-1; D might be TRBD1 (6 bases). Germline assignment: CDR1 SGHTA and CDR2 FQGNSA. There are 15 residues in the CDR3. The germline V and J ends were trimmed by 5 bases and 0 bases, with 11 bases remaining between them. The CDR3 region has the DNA TGTGCCAGCAGCCCGGACAGAAACTCCTACAATGAGCAGTTCTTC. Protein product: CASSPDRNSYNEQFF.

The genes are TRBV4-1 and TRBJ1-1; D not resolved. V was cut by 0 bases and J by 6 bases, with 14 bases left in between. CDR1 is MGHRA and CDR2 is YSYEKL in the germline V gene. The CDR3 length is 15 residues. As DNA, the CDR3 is TGCGCCAGCAGCCAAGATCTATTTGGGAGGGCTGAAGCTTTCTTT. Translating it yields CASSQDLFGRAEAFF.